This T cell receptor beta chain was found in a study of human T cells and chemical hapten exposure. Study-wide context: Patients had diphenylcyclopropenone applied to the scalp weekly throughout the approximately 24-week study. DPC (0.01%) was patch tested on the upper back and read at 6 days.

A single record per CDR3 protein comes from TCRdb applying MiXCR to the RACE reads. The sample lists tens of thousands of distinct CDR3 sequences, 11% occurring once. This clonotype was seen at least ten times. What it recognizes is unknown. As to time point: patch test 3, about 24 weeks after DPC sensitization. Treatment denoted: therapeutic diphenylcyclopropenone sensitization with weekly scalp DPC. Prior to application of each patch test, blood was drawn. Study observations and caveats: Expanded TCR counts at PT1 went up together with patch test score, a positive correlation.

The sample here was whole blood, taken in connection with sensitization to the hapten diphenylcyclopropenone (DPC). The TCR originated in a woman in her forties or fifties with alopecia areata. Some clones in this sample may be carry-over from other donors' samples.

CDR3 sequence reads: CASSLGTDDQPQHF. The CDR3 DNA reads as TGTGCCAGCAGTTTGGGGACGGATGATCAGCCCCAGCATTTT. The rearrangement links TRBV12-3 or TRBV12-4 to TRBJ1-5; maybe TRBD1 (5 bases). V lost 3 bases to trimming and J lost 5 bases, with 11 bases between them. The CDR3 is made up of 14 amino acids.